A selection of T cell receptor beta chains follows, all from one sample in a study of blood T cell repertoires in COVID-19. The repertoire was sequenced with immunoSEQ multiplex PCR; TCRdb's copy has only in-frame clones and lacks some. There are about 210,000 clones in the sample; 84% occur only once, and roughly 8% lies in the top ten. The sample was peripheral blood. The receptors come from a woman aged 45-65 years with active or convalescent COVID-19. CDR3s include the opening cysteine and the closing phenylalanine or tryptophan. D genes are given only for firm matches. Size values are once, few and many counts, or a class for expanded clones, and some rows have none.

d_gene	v_gene	j_gene	abundance	CDR3aa	CDR3nt
.	TRBV5-4	TRBJ2-1	.	CASSPRVAVDPEQFF	TGTGCCAGCAGCCCAAGGGTAGCGGTGGACCCTGAGCAGTTCTTC
TRBD1	TRBV27	TRBJ1-2	.	CASSSRDRVKAIYGYTF	TGTGCCAGCAGTTCAAGGGACAGGGTTAAGGCCATATATGGCTACACCTTC
TRBD2	TRBV19	TRBJ2-7	.	CASSSSGLYEQYF	TGTGCCAGTAGTTCTAGCGGGCTTTACGAGCAGTACTTC
.	TRBV29-1	TRBJ1-2	.	CSVAGWIGGYTF	TGCAGCGTCGCCGGCTGGATCGGGGGCTACACCTTC
TRBD2	TRBV5-1	TRBJ2-7	.	CASSPTSGIHEQYF	TGCGCCAGCAGCCCGACTAGCGGGATCCACGAGCAGTACTTC
.	TRBV11-2	TRBJ2-1	.	CASSSLRGAYNEQFF	TGTGCCAGCAGTTCTCTCCGCGGCGCCTACAATGAGCAGTTCTTC
.	TRBV5-8	TRBJ1-4	.	CASSLVVRETTNEKLFF	TGTGCCAGCAGCTTGGTTGTGAGGGAAACGACTAATGAAAAACTGTTTTTT
.	TRBV7-6	TRBJ2-1	once	CASSLDQAGNNEQFF	TGTGCCAGCAGCTTGGATCAAGCGGGCAACAATGAGCAGTTCTTC
TRBD1	TRBV16	TRBJ1-2	.	CASSQSQGNYGYTF	TGTGCCAGCAGCCAATCACAGGGGAACTATGGCTACACCTTC
TRBD1	TRBV5-1	TRBJ1-4	.	CASSLTGVGEKLFF	TGCGCCAGCAGCCTAACAGGGGTAGGGGAAAAACTGTTTTTT
TRBD2	TRBV7-9	TRBJ2-1	.	CASSFPTRPSGSPDEQFF	TGTGCCAGCAGCTTCCCCACAAGGCCTAGCGGGAGTCCCGATGAGCAGTTCTTC
.	TRBV28	TRBJ1-5	.	CASILTVSNQPQHF	TGTGCCAGCATCTTGACAGTTAGCAATCAGCCCCAGCATTTT
.	TRBV6-5	TRBJ1-2	.	CASNHPGSYGYTF	TGTGCCAGCAACCACCCAGGATCCTATGGCTACACCTTC
.	TRBV29-1	TRBJ1-1	.	CSAAAGRNTEAFF	TGCAGCGCCGCGGCGGGCAGGAACACTGAAGCTTTCTTT
TRBD2	TRBV5-1	TRBJ2-7	.	CASSLGTSAYEQYF	TGCGCCAGCAGCTTGGGCACTAGCGCGTACGAGCAGTACTTC
.	TRBV29-1	TRBJ1-2	.	CSVLRGNYGYTF	TGCAGCGTCCTCAGGGGAAACTATGGCTACACCTTC
.	TRBV2	TRBJ1-1	.	CASIWTGGTTEAFF	TGTGCCAGCATCTGGACGGGAGGGACCACTGAAGCTTTCTTT
.	TRBV4-1	TRBJ2-7	.	CASSQARGGLEQYF	TGCGCCAGCAGCCAAGCCAGGGGCGGCCTCGAGCAGTACTTC
.	TRBV15	TRBJ1-1	.	CATSREIGTEAFF	TGTGCCACCAGCAGAGAAATCGGGACTGAAGCTTTCTTT
TRBD2	TRBV5-1	TRBJ2-3	.	CASKRGLAGGPSTDTQYF	TGCGCCAGCAAACGGGGACTAGCGGGAGGCCCTAGCACAGATACGCAGTATTTT
.	TRBV12-3/TRBV12-4	TRBJ2-3	.	CASSLARDTQYF	TGTGCCAGCAGTTTAGCCCGAGATACGCAGTATTTT
TRBD1	TRBV5-6	TRBJ1-2	.	CASSRNRGQWDYGYTF	TGTGCCAGCAGCCGGAACAGGGGGCAGTGGGACTATGGCTACACCTTC
TRBD1	TRBV7-2	TRBJ2-2	.	CASSLPNTGQLGTGELFF	TGTGCCAGCAGCTTACCCAATACGGGACAGCTTGGAACCGGGGAGCTGTTTTTT
TRBD1	TRBV18	TRBJ2-3	.	CASSPIGTGDLTDTQYF	TGTGCCAGCTCACCGATTGGGACAGGGGACCTCACAGATACGCAGTATTTT
TRBD2	TRBV4-2	TRBJ2-1	.	CASSRILAEHNEQFF	TGTGCCAGCAGCCGCATACTAGCGGAGCACAATGAGCAGTTCTTC
TRBD2	TRBV6-1	TRBJ2-7	.	CASGQTSGSTYEQYF	TGTGCCAGCGGACAGACTAGCGGGAGTACCTACGAGCAGTACTTC
.	TRBV29-1	TRBJ1-1	.	CSAGTPSNTEAFF	TGCAGCGCGGGGACACCTTCGAACACTGAAGCTTTCTTT
.	TRBV7-2	TRBJ1-5	.	CASSQWVGGNQPQHF	TGTGCCAGCAGCCAATGGGTTGGAGGCAATCAGCCCCAGCATTTT
.	TRBV7-9	TRBJ2-3	.	CASLLASDTQYF	TGTGCCAGCCTACTAGCATCAGATACGCAGTATTTT
.	TRBV27	TRBJ1-2	.	CASSLKFNSNYGYTF	TGTGCCAGCAGTTTAAAGTTTAACAGTAACTATGGCTACACCTTC